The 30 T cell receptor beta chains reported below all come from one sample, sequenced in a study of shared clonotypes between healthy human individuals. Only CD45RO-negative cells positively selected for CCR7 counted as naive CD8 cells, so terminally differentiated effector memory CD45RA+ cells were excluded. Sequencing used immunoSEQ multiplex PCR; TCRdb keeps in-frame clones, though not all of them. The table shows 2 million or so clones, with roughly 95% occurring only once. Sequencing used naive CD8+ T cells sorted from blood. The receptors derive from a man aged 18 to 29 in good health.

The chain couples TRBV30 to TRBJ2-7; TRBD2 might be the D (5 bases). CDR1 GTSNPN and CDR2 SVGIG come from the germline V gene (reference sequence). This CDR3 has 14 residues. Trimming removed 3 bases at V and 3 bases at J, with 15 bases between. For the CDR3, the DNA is TGTGCCTGGAGGCCGCCGGGGTCCGGCTACGAGCAGTACTTC. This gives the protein CAWRPPGSGYEQYF.

The CDR3: CASSIWADPEQFF. The CDR3 coding sequence is TGTGCCAGTAGTATTTGGGCGGACCCTGAGCAGTTCTTC. The chain recombines TRBV19 with TRBJ2-1; D gene unclear. Germline V gene sequence: CDR1 LNHDA, CDR2 SQIVND (reference sequence). V was cut by 3 bases and J by 9 bases, with 12 bases left in between. CDR3 length equals 13 residues. The whole variable domain, remainder taken from reference TRBV19 and TRBJ2-1, is DGGITQSPKYLFRKEGQNVTLSCEQNLNHDAMYWYRQDPGQGLRLIYYSQIVNDFQKGDIAEGYSVSREKKESFPLTVTSAQKNPTAFYLCASSIWADPEQFFGPGTRLTVL.

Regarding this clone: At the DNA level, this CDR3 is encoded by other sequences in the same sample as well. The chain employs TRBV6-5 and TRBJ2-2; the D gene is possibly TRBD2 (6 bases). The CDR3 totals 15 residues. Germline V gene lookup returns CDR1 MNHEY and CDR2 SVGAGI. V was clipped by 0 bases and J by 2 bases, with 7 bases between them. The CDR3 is CASSYSSGNTGELFF. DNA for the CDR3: TGTGCCAGCAGTTACTCTAGCGGTAACACCGGGGAGCTGTTTTTT.

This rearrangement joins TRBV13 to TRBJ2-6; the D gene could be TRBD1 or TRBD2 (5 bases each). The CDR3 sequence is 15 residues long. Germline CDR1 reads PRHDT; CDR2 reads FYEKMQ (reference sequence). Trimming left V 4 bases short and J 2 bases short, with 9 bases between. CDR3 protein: CASSSRGTGANVLTF. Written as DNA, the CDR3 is TGTGCCAGCAGCTCGAGGGGAACTGGGGCCAACGTCCTGACTTTC.

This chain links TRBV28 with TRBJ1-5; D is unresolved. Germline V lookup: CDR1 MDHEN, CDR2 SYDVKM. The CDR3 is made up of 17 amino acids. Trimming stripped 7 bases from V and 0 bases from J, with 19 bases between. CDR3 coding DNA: TGTGCCAGCACTCCGCGAAAGGCTTACTATAGCAATCAGCCCCAGCATTTT. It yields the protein CASTPRKAYYSNQPQHF.

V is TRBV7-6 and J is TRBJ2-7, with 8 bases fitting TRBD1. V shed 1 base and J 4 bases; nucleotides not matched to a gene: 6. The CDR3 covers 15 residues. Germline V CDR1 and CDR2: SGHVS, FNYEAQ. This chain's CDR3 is CASSLGTGPYYEQYF. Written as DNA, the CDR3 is TGTGCCAGCAGCTTAGGGACAGGGCCATATTACGAGCAGTACTTC.

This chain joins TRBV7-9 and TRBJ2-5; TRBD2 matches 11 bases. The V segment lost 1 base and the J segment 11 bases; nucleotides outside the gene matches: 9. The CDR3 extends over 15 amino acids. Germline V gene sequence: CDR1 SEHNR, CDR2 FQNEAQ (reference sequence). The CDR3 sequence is CASSLGLAGGGEQYF. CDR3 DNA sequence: TGTGCCAGCAGCTTAGGGCTAGCGGGAGGAGGTGAGCAGTACTTC.

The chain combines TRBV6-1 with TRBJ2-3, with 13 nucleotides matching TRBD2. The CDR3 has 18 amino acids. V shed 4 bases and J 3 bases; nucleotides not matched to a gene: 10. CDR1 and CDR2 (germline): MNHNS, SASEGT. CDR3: CASSATLPGLAGTDTQYF. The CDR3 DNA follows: TGTGCCAGCAGTGCGACCCTTCCGGGACTAGCGGGGACAGATACGCAGTATTTT.

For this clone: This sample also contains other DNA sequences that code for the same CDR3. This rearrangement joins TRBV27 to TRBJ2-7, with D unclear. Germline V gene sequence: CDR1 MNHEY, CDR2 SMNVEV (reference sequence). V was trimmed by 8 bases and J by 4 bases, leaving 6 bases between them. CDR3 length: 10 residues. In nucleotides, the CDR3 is TGTGCCAGCGGTACTTACGAGCAGTACTTC. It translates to CASGTYEQYF.

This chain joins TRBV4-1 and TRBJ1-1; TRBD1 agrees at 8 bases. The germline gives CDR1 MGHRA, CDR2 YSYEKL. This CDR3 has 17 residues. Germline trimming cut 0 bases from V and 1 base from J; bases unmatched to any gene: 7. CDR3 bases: TGCGCCAGCAGCCAAGATGCAGGGGGCCTAGGGAACACTGAAGCTTTCTTT. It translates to CASSQDAGGLGNTEAFF.

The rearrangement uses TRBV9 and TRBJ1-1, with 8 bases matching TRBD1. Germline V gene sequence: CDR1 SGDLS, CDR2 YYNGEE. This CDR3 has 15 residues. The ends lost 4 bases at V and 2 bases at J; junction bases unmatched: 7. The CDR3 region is CASSPRTGYNTEAFF. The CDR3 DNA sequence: TGTGCCAGCAGCCCCCGGACAGGGTACAACACTGAAGCTTTCTTT.

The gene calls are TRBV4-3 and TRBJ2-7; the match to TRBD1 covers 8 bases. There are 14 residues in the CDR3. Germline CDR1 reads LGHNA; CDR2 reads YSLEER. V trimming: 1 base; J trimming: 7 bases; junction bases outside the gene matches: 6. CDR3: CASSQAQGALEQYF. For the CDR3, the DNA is TGCGCCAGCAGCCAAGCCCAGGGGGCGCTAGAGCAGTACTTC.

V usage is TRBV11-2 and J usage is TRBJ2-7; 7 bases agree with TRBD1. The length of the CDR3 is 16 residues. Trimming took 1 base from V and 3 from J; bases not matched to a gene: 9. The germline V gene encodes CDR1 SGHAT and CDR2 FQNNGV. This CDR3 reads CASSLVRGLGDYEQYF. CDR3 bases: TGTGCCAGCAGCTTAGTTAGGGGGCTGGGAGACTACGAGCAGTACTTC.

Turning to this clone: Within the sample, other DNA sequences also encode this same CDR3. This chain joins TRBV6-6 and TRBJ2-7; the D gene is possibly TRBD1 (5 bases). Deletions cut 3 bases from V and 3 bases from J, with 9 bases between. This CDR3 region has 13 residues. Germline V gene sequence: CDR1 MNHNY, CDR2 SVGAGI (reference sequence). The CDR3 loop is CASSYRGSYEQYF. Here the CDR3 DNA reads TGTGCCAGCAGTTATAGGGGTAGCTACGAGCAGTACTTC.

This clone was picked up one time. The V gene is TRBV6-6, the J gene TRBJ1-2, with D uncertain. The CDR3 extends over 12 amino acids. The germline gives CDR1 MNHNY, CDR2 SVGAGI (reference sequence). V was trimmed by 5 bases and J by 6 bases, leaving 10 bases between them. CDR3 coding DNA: TGTGCCAGCAGTCATTTAGAGGATGGCTACACCTTC. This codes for CASSHLEDGYTF.

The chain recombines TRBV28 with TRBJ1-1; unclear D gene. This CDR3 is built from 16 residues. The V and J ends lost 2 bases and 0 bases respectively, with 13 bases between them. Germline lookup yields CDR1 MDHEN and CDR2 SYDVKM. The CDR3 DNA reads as TGTGCCAGCAGTTTACTCCACCGACTCCTGAACACTGAAGCTTTCTTT. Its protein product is CASSLLHRLLNTEAFF.

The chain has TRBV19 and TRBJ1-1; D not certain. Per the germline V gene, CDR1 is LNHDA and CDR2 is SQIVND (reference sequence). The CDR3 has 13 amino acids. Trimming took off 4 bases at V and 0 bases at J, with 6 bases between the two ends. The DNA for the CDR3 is TGTGCCAGTAGTACCGGTCTGAACACTGAAGCTTTCTTT. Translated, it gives CASSTGLNTEAFF.

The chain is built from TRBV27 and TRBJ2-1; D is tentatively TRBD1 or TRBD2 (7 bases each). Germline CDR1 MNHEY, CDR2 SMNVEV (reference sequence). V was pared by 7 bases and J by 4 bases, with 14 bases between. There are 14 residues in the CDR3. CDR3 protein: CASTQGGSYNEQFF. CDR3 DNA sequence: TGTGCCAGCACCCAGGGGGGGTCTTACAATGAGCAGTTCTTC.

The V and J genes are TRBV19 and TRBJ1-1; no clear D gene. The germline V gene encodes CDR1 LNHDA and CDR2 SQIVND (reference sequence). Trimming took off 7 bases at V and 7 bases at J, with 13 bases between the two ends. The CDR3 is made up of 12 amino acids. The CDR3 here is CASTSRQHEAFF. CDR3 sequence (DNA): TGTGCCAGTACCTCGCGGCAGCATGAAGCTTTCTTT.

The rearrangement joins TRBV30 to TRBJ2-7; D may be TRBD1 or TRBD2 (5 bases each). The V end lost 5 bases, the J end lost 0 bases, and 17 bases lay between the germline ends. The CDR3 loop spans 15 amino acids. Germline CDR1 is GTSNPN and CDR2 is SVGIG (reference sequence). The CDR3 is CAWATGTGSSYEQYF. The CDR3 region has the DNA TGTGCCTGGGCCACCGGGACGGGGAGCTCCTACGAGCAGTACTTC.

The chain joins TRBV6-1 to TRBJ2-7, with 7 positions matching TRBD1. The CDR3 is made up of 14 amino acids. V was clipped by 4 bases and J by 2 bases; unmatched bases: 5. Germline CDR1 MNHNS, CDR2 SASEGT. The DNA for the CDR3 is TGTGCCAGCAGTGCTACAGGGGCGACCTACGAGCAGTACTTC. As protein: CASSATGATYEQYF.

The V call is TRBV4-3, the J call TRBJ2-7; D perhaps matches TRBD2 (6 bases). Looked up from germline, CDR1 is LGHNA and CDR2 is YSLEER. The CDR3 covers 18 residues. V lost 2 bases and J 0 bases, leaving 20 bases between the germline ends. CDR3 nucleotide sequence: TGCGCCAGCAGCCAATCCCCGGGGGTAGCGGAATACTCCTACGAGCAGTACTTC. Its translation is CASSQSPGVAEYSYEQYF.

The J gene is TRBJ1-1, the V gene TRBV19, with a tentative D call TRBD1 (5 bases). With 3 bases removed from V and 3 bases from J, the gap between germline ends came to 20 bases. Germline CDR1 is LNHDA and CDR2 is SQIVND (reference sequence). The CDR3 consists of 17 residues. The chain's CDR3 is CASSIDLAQGADTEAFF. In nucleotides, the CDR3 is TGTGCCAGTAGTATTGACCTGGCGCAGGGAGCAGACACTGAAGCTTTCTTT.

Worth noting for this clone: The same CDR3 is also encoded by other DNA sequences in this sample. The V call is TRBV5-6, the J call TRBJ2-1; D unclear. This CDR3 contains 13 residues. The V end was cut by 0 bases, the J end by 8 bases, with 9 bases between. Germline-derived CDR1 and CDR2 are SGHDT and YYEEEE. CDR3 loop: CASSLGRVDEQFF. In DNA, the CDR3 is TGTGCCAGCAGCTTGGGTAGGGTCGATGAGCAGTTCTTC.

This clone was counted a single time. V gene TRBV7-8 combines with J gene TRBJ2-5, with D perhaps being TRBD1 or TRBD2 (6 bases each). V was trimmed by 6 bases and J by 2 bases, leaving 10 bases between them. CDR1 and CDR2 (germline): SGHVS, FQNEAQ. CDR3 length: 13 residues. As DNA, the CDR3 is TGTGCCAGCAGGGGGGGCTTACAAGAGACCCAGTACTTC. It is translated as CASRGGLQETQYF. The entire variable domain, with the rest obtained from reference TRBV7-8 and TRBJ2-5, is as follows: GAGVSQSPRYKVAKRGQDVALRCDPISGHVSLFWYQQALGQGPEFLTYFQNEAQLDKSGLPSDRFFAERPEGSVSTLKIQRTQQEDSAVYLCASRGGLQETQYFGPGTRLLVL.

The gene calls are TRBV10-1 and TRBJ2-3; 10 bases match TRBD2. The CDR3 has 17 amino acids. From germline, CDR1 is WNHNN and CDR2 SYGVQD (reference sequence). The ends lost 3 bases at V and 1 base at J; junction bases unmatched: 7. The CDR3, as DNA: TGCGCCAGCAGTGAAACTAGCGGGACCGGGGGCACAGATACGCAGTATTTT. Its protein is CASSETSGTGGTDTQYF.

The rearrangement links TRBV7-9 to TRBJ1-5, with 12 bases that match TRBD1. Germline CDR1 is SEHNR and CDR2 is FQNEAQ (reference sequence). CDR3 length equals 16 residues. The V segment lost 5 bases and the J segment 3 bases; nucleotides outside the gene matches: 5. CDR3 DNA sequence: TGTGCCAGCAGCGTAGGGACAGGGGGCGTCAATCAGCCCCAGCATTTT. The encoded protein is CASSVGTGGVNQPQHF.

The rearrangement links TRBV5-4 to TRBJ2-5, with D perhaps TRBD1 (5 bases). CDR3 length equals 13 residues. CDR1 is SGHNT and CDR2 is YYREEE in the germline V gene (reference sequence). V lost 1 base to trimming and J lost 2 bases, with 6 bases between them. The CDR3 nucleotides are TGTGCCAGCAGCTTGAAGGGGCAAGAGACCCAGTACTTC. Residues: CASSLKGQETQYF.

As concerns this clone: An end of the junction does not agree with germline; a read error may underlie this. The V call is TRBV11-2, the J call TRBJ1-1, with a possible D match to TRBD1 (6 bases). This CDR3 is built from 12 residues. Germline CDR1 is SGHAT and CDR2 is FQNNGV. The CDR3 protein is CASSSWTGPGEF. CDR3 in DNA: TGTGCCAGCAGCTCCTGGACCGGTCCAGGGGAATTT. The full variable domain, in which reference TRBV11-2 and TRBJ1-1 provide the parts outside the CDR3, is EAGVAQSPRYKIIEKRQSVAFWCNPISGHATLYWYQQILGQGPKLLIQFQNNGVVDDSQLPKDRFSAERLKGVDSTLKIQPAKLEDSAVYLCASSSWTGPGEFGQGTRLTVV.

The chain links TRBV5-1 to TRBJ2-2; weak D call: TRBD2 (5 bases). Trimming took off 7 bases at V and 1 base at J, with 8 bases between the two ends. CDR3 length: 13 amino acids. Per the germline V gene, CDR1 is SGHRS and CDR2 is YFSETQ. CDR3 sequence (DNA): TGCGCCAGCCTTGCGGGGAACACCGGGGAGCTGTTTTTT. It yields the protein CASLAGNTGELFF.